This is a list of T cell receptor beta chains from one sample in a study of cytomegalovirus exposure and HLA in healthy donors. Clones were sequenced by immunoSEQ multiplex PCR, and TCRdb holds only the in-frame ones, with some missing. The profile shows 95,000 to 150,000 clones, about 80% of them singletons. Sequenced material: PBMCs. The receptors derive from a woman under 30 in good health and CMV-seronegative. CDR3s include the opening cysteine and the closing phenylalanine or tryptophan. D genes are given only for firm matches.

v_gene	d_gene	j_gene	CDR3nt	CDR3aa
TRBV7-2	.	TRBJ2-1	TGTGCCAGCAGCTTGCTGGGGCGATACAATGAGCAGTTCTTC	CASSLLGRYNEQFF
TRBV21-1	.	TRBJ1-1	TGTGCCAGCAGCAGTCCCATGAACACTGAAGCTTTCTTT	CASSSPMNTEAFF
TRBV6-5	.	TRBJ1-3	TGTGCCAGCAGTGCGGGGACGGCCTCTGGAAACACCATATATTTT	CASSAGTASGNTIYF
TRBV4-2	.	TRBJ2-1	TGTGCCAGCAGCCAAATAGACACTGAGCAGTTCTTC	CASSQIDTEQFF
TRBV4-3	.	TRBJ2-7	TGCGCCAGCAGCCAAGATAGGGGGAAGTCCTACGAGCAGTACTTC	CASSQDRGKSYEQYF
TRBV9	.	TRBJ2-3	TGTGCCAGCAGCGCCCCCCGGGATACGCAGTATTTT	CASSAPRDTQYF
TRBV7-6	.	TRBJ2-2	TGTGCCAGCAGCTTAGATGTAAGGAGCGGACGAACGACCGGGGAGCTGTTTTTT	CASSLDVRSGRTTGELFF
TRBV7-3	.	TRBJ1-1	TGTGCCAGCAGCTTAAGCGCCCGAACGACTGAAGCTTTCTTT	CASSLSARTTEAFF
TRBV15	.	TRBJ2-7	TGTGCCACCAGCAGATCTTACTACGAGCAGTACTTC	CATSRSYYEQYF
TRBV7-2	TRBD2	TRBJ2-1	TGTGCCAGCAGCGTGGGACTAGCGGGGGGGAACAATGAGCAGTTCTTC	CASSVGLAGGNNEQFF
TRBV7-2	TRBD1	TRBJ2-1	TGTGCCAGCAGCTCAAAGGGGGACAGGGTGAGAGAAGAGCAGTTCTTC	CASSSKGDRVREEQFF
TRBV6-4	.	TRBJ1-1	TGTGCCAGCAGCGCCTTCAGAGGCACTGAAGCTTTCTTT	CASSAFRGTEAFF
TRBV6-6	TRBD2	TRBJ2-2	TGTGCCAGCAGTTACGGGACTAGTGGGGGGGAGCTGTTTTTT	CASSYGTSGGELFF
TRBV6-1	TRBD1	TRBJ1-5	TGTGCCAGCAGTGGACAGGGGGTGAGCAATCAGCCCCAGCATTTT	CASSGQGVSNQPQHF